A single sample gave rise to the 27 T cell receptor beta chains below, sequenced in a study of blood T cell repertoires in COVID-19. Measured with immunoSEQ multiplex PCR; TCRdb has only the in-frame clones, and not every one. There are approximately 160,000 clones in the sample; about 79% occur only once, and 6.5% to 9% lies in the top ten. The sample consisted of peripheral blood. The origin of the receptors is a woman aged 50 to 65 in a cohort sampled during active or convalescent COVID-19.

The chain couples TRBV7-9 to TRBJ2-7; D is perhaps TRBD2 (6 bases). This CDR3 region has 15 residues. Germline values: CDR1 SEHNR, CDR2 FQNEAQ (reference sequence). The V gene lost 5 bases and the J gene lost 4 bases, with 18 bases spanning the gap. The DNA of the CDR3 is TGTGCCAGCAGCAGCGAGTGGGGGGACCCTTACGAGCAGTACTTC. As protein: CASSSEWGDPYEQYF.

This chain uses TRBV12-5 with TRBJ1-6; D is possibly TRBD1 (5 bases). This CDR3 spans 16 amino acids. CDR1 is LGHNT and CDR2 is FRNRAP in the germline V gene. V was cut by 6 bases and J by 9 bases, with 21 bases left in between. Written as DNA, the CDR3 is TGTGCTAGTGGCTCCGGCAGGGCTAGTATGAGTTCACCCCTCCACTTT. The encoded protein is CASGSGRASMSSPLHF.

The CDR3 DNA follows: TGTGCCAGCAGCACTCCGGTCCAGGGGGCAACTAATGAAAAACTGTTTTTT. Amino acid sequence: CASSTPVQGATNEKLFF. J is TRBJ1-4 and V is TRBV7-9, with TRBD1 matching over 7 bases. With V trimmed by 5 bases and J by 0 bases, 9 bases remained unmatched. CDR3 size: 17 residues. Germline lookup yields CDR1 SEHNR and CDR2 FQNEAQ (reference sequence).

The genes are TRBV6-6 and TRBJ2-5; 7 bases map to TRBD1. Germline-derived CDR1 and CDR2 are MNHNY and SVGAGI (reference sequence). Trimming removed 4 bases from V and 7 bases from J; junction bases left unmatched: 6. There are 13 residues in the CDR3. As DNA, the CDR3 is TGTGCCAGCAGTTCACAGGGGTCGGGGACCCAGTACTTC. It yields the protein CASSSQGSGTQYF.

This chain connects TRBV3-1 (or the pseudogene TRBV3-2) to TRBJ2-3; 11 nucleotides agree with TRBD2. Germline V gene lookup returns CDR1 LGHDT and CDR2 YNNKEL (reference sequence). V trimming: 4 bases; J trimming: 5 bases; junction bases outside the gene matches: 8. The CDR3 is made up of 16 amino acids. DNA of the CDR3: TGTGCCAGCAGCCGACGACCTAGCGGGGGGCAAGATACGCAGTATTTT. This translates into CASSRRPSGGQDTQYF.

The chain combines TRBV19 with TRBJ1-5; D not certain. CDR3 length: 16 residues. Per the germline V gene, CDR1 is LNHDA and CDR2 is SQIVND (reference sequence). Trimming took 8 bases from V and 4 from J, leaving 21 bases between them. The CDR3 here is CASRIWGKGGNQPQHF. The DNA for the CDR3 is TGTGCCAGTCGCATATGGGGAAAAGGAGGGAATCAGCCCCAGCATTTT.

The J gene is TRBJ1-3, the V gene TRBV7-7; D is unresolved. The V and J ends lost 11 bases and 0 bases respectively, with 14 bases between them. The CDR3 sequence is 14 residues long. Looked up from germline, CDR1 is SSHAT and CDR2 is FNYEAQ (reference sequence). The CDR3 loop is CAVAGSDSGNTIYF. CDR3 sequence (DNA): TGTGCCGTGGCGGGCAGCGACTCTGGAAACACCATATATTTT.

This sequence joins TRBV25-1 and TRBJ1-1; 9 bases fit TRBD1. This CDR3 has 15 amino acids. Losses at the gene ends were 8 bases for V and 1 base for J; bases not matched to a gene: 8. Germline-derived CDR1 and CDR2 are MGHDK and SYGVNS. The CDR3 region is CASRGWDRENTEAFF. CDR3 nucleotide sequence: TGTGCCAGCCGTGGATGGGACAGGGAGAACACTGAAGCTTTCTTT.

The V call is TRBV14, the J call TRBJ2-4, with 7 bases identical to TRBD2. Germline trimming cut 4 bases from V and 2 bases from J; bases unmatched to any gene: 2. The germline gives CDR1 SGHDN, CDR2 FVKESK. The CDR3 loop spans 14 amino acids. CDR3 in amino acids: CASSRAGTKNIQYF. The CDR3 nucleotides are TGTGCCAGCAGCCGAGCGGGGACCAAAAACATTCAGTACTTC. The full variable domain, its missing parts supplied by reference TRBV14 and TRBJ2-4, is EAGVTQFPSHSVIEKGQTVTLRCDPISGHDNLYWYRRVMGKEIKFLLHFVKESKQDESGMPNNRFLAERTGGTYSTLKVQPAELEDSGVYFCASSRAGTKNIQYFGAGTRLSVL.

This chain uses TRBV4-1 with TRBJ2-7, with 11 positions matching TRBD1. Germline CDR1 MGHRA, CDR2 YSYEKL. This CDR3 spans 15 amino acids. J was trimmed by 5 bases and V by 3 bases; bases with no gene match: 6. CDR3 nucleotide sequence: TGCGCCAGCAGCCATCACCCGGGACAGGGGGACGAGCAGTACTTC. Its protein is CASSHHPGQGDEQYF.

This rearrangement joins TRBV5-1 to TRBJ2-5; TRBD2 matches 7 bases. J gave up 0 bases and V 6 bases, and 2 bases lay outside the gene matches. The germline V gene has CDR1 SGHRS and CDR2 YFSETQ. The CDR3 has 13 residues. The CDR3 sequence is CASMGGDQETQYF. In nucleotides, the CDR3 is TGCGCCAGCATGGGGGGGGACCAAGAGACCCAGTACTTC.

The CDR3 DNA sequence: TGTGCCAGCAGCTTATACGGGATCACTGAAGCTTTCTTT. The encoded protein is CASSLYGITEAFF. The rearrangement links TRBV7-3 to TRBJ1-1; D is unclear. Trimming removed 2 bases from V and 4 bases from J, with 8 bases in between. The V gene's germline CDR1 is SGHTA and CDR2 FQGTGA. This CDR3 is built from 13 residues.

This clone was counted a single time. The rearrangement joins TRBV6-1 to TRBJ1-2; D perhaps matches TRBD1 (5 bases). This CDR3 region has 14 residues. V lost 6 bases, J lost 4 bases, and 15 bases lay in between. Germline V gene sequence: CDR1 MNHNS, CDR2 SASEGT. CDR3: CASSSNRGVYGYTF. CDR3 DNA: TGTGCCAGCAGCTCGAATCGGGGGGTCTATGGCTACACCTTC.

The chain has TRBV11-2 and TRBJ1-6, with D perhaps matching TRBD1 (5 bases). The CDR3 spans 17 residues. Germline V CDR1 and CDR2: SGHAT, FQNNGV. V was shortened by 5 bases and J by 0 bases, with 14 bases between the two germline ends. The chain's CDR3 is CASSKALGGSYNSPLHF. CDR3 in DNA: TGTGCCAGCAGCAAAGCGTTGGGGGGCTCCTATAATTCACCCCTCCACTTT.

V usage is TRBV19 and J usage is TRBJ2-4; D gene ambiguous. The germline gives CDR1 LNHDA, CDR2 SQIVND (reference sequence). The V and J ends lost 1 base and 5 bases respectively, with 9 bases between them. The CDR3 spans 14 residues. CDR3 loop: CASSIVGRENIQYF. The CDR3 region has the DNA TGTGCCAGTAGTATAGTGGGCAGAGAAAACATTCAGTACTTC.

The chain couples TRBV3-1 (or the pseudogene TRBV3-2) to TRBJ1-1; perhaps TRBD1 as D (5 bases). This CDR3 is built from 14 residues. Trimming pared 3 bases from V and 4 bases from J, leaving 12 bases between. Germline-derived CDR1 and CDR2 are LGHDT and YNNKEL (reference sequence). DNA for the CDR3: TGTGCCAGCAGCCAGAAGGGGAGGGCCACTGAAGCTTTCTTT. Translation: CASSQKGRATEAFF.

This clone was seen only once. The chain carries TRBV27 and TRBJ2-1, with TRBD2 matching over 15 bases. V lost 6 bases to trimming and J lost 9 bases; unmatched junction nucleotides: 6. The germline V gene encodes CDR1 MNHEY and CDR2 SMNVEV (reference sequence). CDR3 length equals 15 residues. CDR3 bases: TGTGCCAGCAGCGCTCGGACTAGCGGGGGGGGTGAGCAGTTCTTC. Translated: CASSARTSGGGEQFF.

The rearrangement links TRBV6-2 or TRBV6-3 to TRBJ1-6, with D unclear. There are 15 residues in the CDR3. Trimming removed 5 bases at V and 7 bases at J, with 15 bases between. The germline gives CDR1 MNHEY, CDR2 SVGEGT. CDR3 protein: CASSIFGRRNSPLHF. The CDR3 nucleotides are TGTGCCAGCAGTATATTCGGGAGGCGCAATTCACCCCTCCACTTT.

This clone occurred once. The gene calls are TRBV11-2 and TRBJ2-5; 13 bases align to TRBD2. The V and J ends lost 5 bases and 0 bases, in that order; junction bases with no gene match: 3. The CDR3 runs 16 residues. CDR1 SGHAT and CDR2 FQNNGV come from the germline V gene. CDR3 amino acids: CASSVGLAGDQETQYF. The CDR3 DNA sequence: TGTGCCAGCAGCGTCGGACTAGCGGGGGACCAAGAGACCCAGTACTTC.

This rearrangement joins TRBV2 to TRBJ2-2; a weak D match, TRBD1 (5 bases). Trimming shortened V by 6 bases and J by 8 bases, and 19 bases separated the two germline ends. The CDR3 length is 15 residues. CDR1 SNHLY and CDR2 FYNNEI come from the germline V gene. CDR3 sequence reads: CASRREQGIPGELFF. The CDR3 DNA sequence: TGTGCCAGCAGACGAGAGCAGGGCATCCCGGGGGAGCTGTTTTTT. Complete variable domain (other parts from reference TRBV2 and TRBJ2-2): EPEVTQTPSHQVTQMGQEVILRCVPISNHLYFYWYRQILGQKVEFLVSFYNNEISEKSEIFDDQFSVERPDGSNFTLKIRSTKLEDSAMYFCASRREQGIPGELFFGEGSRLTVL.

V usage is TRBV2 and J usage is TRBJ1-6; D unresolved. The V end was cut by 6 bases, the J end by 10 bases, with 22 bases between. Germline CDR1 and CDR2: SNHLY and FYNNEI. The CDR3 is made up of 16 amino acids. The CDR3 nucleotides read TGTGCCAGCAGCTTAGTTTCGCCTATCCCCGGGTCACCCCTCCACTTT. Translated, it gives CASSLVSPIPGSPLHF.

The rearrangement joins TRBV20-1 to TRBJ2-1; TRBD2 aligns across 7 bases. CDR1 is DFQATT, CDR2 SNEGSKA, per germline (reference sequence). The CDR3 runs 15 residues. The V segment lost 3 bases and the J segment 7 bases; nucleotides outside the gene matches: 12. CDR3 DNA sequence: TGCAGTGCTAGTTCGTCGACTAGCCCTGAGAATGAGCAGTTCTTC. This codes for CSASSSTSPENEQFF.

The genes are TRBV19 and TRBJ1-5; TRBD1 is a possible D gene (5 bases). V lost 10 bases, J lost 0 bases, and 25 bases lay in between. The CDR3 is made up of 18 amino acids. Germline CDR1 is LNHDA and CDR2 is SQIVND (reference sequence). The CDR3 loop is CATTTDSHSSYSNQPQHF. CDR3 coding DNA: TGTGCCACCACTACTGACAGTCACAGCAGTTATAGCAATCAGCCCCAGCATTTT.

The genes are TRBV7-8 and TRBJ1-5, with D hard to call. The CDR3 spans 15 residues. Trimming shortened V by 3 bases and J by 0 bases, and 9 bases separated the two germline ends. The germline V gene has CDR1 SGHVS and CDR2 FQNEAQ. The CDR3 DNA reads TGTGCCAGCAGCTTGTTACGGTTTAGCAATCAGCCCCAGCATTTT. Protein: CASSLLRFSNQPQHF.

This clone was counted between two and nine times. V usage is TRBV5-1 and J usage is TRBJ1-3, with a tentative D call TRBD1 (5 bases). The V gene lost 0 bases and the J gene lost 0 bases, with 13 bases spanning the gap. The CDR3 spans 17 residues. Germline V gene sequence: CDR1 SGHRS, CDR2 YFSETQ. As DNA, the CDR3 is TGCGCCAGCAGCTTGGCGGCTCAGGGAAGCTCTGGAAACACCATATATTTT. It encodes CASSLAAQGSSGNTIYF.

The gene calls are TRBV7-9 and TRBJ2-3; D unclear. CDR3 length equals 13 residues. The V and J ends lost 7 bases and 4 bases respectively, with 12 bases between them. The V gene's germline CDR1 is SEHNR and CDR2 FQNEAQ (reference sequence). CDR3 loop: CASIRQNPDTQYF. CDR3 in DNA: TGTGCCAGCATCCGACAAAACCCAGATACGCAGTATTTT. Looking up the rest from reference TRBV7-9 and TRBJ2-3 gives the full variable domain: DTGVSQNPRHKITKRGQNVTFRCDPISEHNRLYWYRQTLGQGPEFLTYFQNEAQLEKSRLLSDRFSAERPKGSFSTLEIQRTEQGDSAMYLCASIRQNPDTQYFGPGTRLTVL.

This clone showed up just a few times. The CDR3 DNA reads TGCAGCGCACGCGGGACAGGGGGAAATTCACCCCTCCACTTT. It yields the protein CSARGTGGNSPLHF. The chain combines TRBV29-1 with TRBJ1-6; 11 bases are shared with TRBD1. This CDR3 contains 14 residues. Germline CDR1 and CDR2: SQVTM and ANQGSEA. The J segment lost 7 bases and the V segment lost 7 bases, leaving 6 bases of the junction unmatched.